This T cell receptor (beta chain) was identified in a study of neurological immune-mediated disorders. Germline V gene lookup returns CDR1 SGHTA and CDR2 FQGNSA. The CDR3 spans 14 residues. This clonotype was counted a single time. A read error may produce the germline difference seen at one junction end. One entry per CDR3 protein, called by TCRdb with MiXCR from the 5' RACE reads. The table has some 50,000 distinct CDR3 sequences, about 26% seen once. Libraries used 2 million unsorted PBMCs kept frozen in RNAlater. The chain employs TRBV7-2 and TRBJ2-7; D call uncertain. The material sequenced was PBMCs. The receptor was derived from a woman in her 70s in good health. For the CDR3, the DNA is TGTGCCAGCAGCTTAAGGGCCGGCAGTTACGAGCGGTACTTC. Encoded protein: CASSLRAGSYERYF.